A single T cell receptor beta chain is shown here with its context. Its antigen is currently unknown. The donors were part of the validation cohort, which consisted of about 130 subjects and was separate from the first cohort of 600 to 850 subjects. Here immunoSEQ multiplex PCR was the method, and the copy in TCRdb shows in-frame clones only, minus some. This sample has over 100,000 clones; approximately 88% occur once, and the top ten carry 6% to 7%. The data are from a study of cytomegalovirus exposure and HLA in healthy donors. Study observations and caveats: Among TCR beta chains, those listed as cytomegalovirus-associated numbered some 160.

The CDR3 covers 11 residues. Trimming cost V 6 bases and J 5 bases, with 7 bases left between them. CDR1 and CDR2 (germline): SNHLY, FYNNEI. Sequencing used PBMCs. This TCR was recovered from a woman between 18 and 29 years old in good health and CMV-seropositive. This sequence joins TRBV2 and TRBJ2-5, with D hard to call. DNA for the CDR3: TGTGCCAGCAGGCTGAGTGAGACCCAGTACTTC. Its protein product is CASRLSETQYF. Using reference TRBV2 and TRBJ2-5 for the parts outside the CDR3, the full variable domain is EPEVTQTPSHQVTQMGQEVILRCVPISNHLYFYWYRQILGQKVEFLVSFYNNEISEKSEIFDDQFSVERPDGSNFTLKIRSTKLEDSAMYFCASRLSETQYFGPGTRLLVL.